These T cell receptor beta chains were read from a single sample in a study of OX40 agonist ivuxolimab in advanced cancers. The method was immunoSEQ multiplex PCR; TCRdb's version includes in-frame clones alone and lacks a portion of them. The sample consists of 80,000 or so clones, approximately 86% of them appearing once. The specimen comprised CD4+ or CD8+ T cells sorted from blood, sampled in a trial of the OX40 agonist ivuxolimab. The receptors here all came from an adult with an advanced solid tumor such as melanoma, head and neck, liver or kidney cancer. Each CDR3 is given with its conserved first and last residue. The D gene is left open where the match is weak. Expanded clones are given a class, and other clones once, few, many or no size at all.

NA,TRBV30,TRBJ2-1,NA,TGTGCCTGGAGCCTCGGCTTCTCCTACAATGAGCAGTTCTTC,CAWSLGFSYNEQFF
NA,TRBV10-2,TRBJ2-7,NA,TGCGCCAGCAGCCCTAGGGTCTACGAGCAGTACTTC,CASSPRVYEQYF
NA,TRBV6-6,TRBJ1-6,NA,TGTGCCAGCATGGGACCGAGCTCCTATAATTCACCCCTCCACTTT,CASMGPSSYNSPLHF
TRBD1,TRBV19,TRBJ1-1,NA,TGTGCCAGTAATGACAGGGCTTCTGTGGCGGTTGCTTTCTTT,CASNDRASVAVAFF
TRBD1,TRBV6-5,TRBJ2-7,NA,TGTGCCAGCAGTTACGGACAGGGGTATCTCTACGAGCAGTACTTC,CASSYGQGYLYEQYF
TRBD1,TRBV5-4,TRBJ1-1,NA,TGTGCCAGCAGCTCCGAGTTTACGAGGGGGCGACGGAACACTGAAGCTTTCTTT,CASSSEFTRGRRNTEAFF
NA,TRBV7-2,TRBJ2-1,NA,TGTGCCAGCAGCTTCGCCGGGAGCTCCTACAATGAGCAGTTCTTC,CASSFAGSSYNEQFF
NA,TRBV5-1,TRBJ2-5,NA,TGCGCCAGCAGCTTGTTTTTTTTGCCGGCGGCAGGAGAAGAGACCCAGTACTTC,CASSLFFLPAAGEETQYF
NA,TRBV5-1,TRBJ2-1,NA,TGCGCCAGCAGCTTGGCCCCGGGGTCCTACAATGAGCAGTTCTTC,CASSLAPGSYNEQFF
NA,TRBV18,TRBJ2-1,NA,TGTGCCAGCTCACCAAACTATGACAATGAGCAGTTCTTC,CASSPNYDNEQFF
NA,TRBV4-1,TRBJ1-4,NA,TGCGCCAGCAGCCAAGGGACGCAGGGGCCTAATGAAAAACTGTTTTTT,CASSQGTQGPNEKLFF
NA,TRBV18,TRBJ2-7,NA,TGTGCCAGCTCAGAGAGGGTAGCCTACGAGCAGTACTTC,CASSERVAYEQYF
NA,TRBV7-3,TRBJ2-1,NA,TGTGCCAGCAGCTTAAGCCTTCACAATGAGCAGTTCTTC,CASSLSLHNEQFF
TRBD1,TRBV6-5,TRBJ2-2,NA,TGTGCCAGCAGCCTCGACAGGGGGATCGGGGAGCTGTTTTTT,CASSLDRGIGELFF
TRBD1,TRBV7-8,TRBJ1-5,once,TGTGCCAGCAGCATACAGGGGGCTCAGCCCCAGCATTTT,CASSIQGAQPQHF
TRBD1,TRBV5-1,TRBJ2-7,NA,TGCGCCAGCAGCTTGGAGTCTCGGACAGGGGCCATCTACGAGCAGTACTTC,CASSLESRTGAIYEQYF
NA,TRBV30,TRBJ1-2,once,TGTGCCTCAGTTGACCGTCATGGCTACACCTTC,CASVDRHGYTF
NA,TRBV4-2,TRBJ1-5,NA,TGTGCCAGCAGCCAAGATGGTCAGCCCCAGCATTTT,CASSQDGQPQHF
NA,TRBV6-1,TRBJ2-6,NA,TGTGCCAGCAGTGGCAGCGGAAGAGGGTGGTCTGGGGCCAACGTCCTGACTTTC,CASSGSGRGWSGANVLTF
NA,TRBV11-2,TRBJ1-3,few,TGTGCCAGCAGCCAAATGGACTTAAGCTCTGGAAACACCATATATTTT,CASSQMDLSSGNTIYF
NA,TRBV6-5,TRBJ1-3,NA,TGTGCCAGCATCGAAGAGGGGCGGAGAAACACCATATATTTT,CASIEEGRRNTIYF
NA,TRBV6-6,TRBJ2-7,NA,TGTGCCAGCAGTTACAACCTAAATCTACCCGAGCAGTACTTC,CASSYNLNLPEQYF
NA,TRBV5-5,TRBJ1-1,few,TGTGCCAGCAGCTTAACTGAAGCTTTCTTT,CASSLTEAFF
NA,TRBV7-2,TRBJ2-5,NA,TGTGCCAGCAGCCCCCGGCGAGAGACCCAGTACTTC,CASSPRRETQYF
NA,TRBV6-5,TRBJ1-1,NA,TGTGCCACCCTAAAGGGGAAGTATAACACTGAAGCTTTCTTT,CATLKGKYNTEAFF
TRBD2,TRBV6-1,TRBJ2-1,NA,TGTGCCAGCAACCCTAGCGGGGGAAGGAATGAGCAGTTCTTC,CASNPSGGRNEQFF
TRBD1,TRBV6-5,TRBJ2-5,NA,TGTGCCAGCAGCAGGGGGCAGATGGAGACCCAGTACTTC,CASSRGQMETQYF
NA,TRBV18,TRBJ1-5,NA,TGTGCCAGCTCACCGGGGAGAAATCAGCCCCAGCATTTT,CASSPGRNQPQHF
NA,TRBV5-8,TRBJ2-7,NA,TGTGCCAGCAGCTTACACAGGGTTAATTCCTACGAGCAGTACTTC,CASSLHRVNSYEQYF
TRBD1,TRBV9,TRBJ1-2,NA,TGTGCCAGCAGCGTAGATACAGGGGTGAATGGCTACACCTTC,CASSVDTGVNGYTF
NA,TRBV7-2,TRBJ1-1,many,TGTGCCAGCAGCTTAAGAGCGAACACTGAAGCTTTCTTT,CASSLRANTEAFF
NA,TRBV11-2,TRBJ2-3,NA,TGTGCCAGCAGCTTTGCCGGGCCCCGGGTCTCCACAGATACGCAGTATTTT,CASSFAGPRVSTDTQYF
NA,TRBV21-1,TRBJ1-5,NA,TGTGCCAGCAGCAAAAAGATGGATAGCAATCAGCCCCAGCATTTT,CASSKKMDSNQPQHF
TRBD2,TRBV7-6,TRBJ2-1,NA,TGTGCCAGCAGCACCCGGACTAGTCGGGAGGGTGAGCAGTTCTTC,CASSTRTSREGEQFF
NA,TRBV5-1,TRBJ2-1,NA,TGCGCCAGCAGCTTGGAACTAGTAGGAAACAATGAGCAGTTCTTC,CASSLELVGNNEQFF
NA,TRBV28,TRBJ2-7,once,TGTGCCAGCAGGGGAGCGGTGCGGAGTATGAATTACGAGCAGTACTTC,CASRGAVRSMNYEQYF
NA,TRBV18,TRBJ1-3,NA,TGTGCCAGCTCACCAGCCCAGGGTGGAAACACCATATATTTT,CASSPAQGGNTIYF
NA,TRBV7-3,TRBJ2-1,NA,TGTGCCAGCGGAAAGGGACCGGGGGTGCAGTTCTTC,CASGKGPGVQFF
TRBD1,TRBV2,TRBJ1-4,NA,TGTGCCAGCGGTTTAATGCACGACTTTACAGGGGGCGGGTTTTTT,CASGLMHDFTGGGFF
TRBD2,TRBV15,TRBJ2-1,NA,TGTGCCACCAGCAGAGATCCGGGCGGGAGGGCCCCGGTTTCTCGCTATGAGCAGTTCTTC,CATSRDPGGRAPVSRYEQFF